One sample yielded the 30 T cell receptor beta chains listed below, sequenced in a study of T cell responses to AZD1222 COVID-19 vaccine. Sequencing was performed with immunoSEQ multiplex PCR; in TCRdb, only in-frame clones are kept and a portion is missing. Of 69,000 or so clones detected, 70% to 90% appear once; the ten largest clones hold roughly 1.2%. Sequenced here: peripheral blood, sampled 28 days after the second AZD1222 dose. These TCRs come from an adult who received the AZD1222 COVID-19 vaccine.

The chain employs TRBV2 and TRBJ2-4, with 7 bases lining up with TRBD2. The CDR3 has 14 amino acids. Germline CDR1 and CDR2: SNHLY and FYNNEI. J gave up 6 bases and V 4 bases, and 6 bases lay outside the gene matches. CDR3 bases: TGTGCCAGCAGTGTTAGTGGGACTACAAACATTCAGTACTTC. Protein product: CASSVSGTTNIQYF.

V gene TRBV30 combines with J gene TRBJ2-6; D not resolved. V lost 5 bases, J lost 0 bases, and 14 bases lay in between. The CDR3 runs 16 residues. The V gene's germline CDR1 is GTSNPN and CDR2 SVGIG (reference sequence). CDR3 bases: TGTGCCTGGGGAAGAGTGGTTAGCTCTGGGGCCAACGTCCTGACTTTC. Protein sequence: CAWGRVVSSGANVLTF.

This clone was seen once. This chain joins TRBV4-3 and TRBJ1-4; D is unresolved. The germline V gene encodes CDR1 LGHNA and CDR2 YSLEER. The CDR3 contains 20 residues. V lost 0 bases and J lost 0, with 20 bases in between. The CDR3 nucleotides read TGCGCCAGCAGCCAAGATCTACCAGGACGGCAAACATCAACTAATGAAAAACTGTTTTTT. Translation: CASSQDLPGRQTSTNEKLFF.

This chain joins TRBV3-1 (or the pseudogene TRBV3-2) and TRBJ1-6, with D possibly TRBD1 on 6 matching bases. This CDR3 contains 14 residues. CDR1 and CDR2 from the germline V gene are LGHDT and YNNKEL (reference sequence). V was trimmed by 0 bases and J by 10 bases, leaving 10 bases between them. This CDR3 is CASSQESGASPLHF. The CDR3 coding sequence is TGTGCCAGCAGCCAAGAGTCGGGGGCCTCACCCCTCCACTTT.

This clone came up once. The genes are TRBV7-9 and TRBJ1-4, with D maybe TRBD1 (5 bases). The CDR3 runs 15 residues. Germline V gives CDR1 SEHNR, CDR2 FQNEAQ (reference sequence). Trimming stripped 4 bases from V and 3 bases from J, with 12 bases between. CDR3 amino acids: CASSYGRGANEKLFF. The CDR3 DNA is TGTGCCAGCAGCTATGGGAGAGGGGCTAATGAAAAACTGTTTTTT.

The CDR3 sequence: CASSLEGVTYNEQFF. CDR3 bases: TGTGCCAGCAGCTTAGAGGGGGTTACCTACAATGAGCAGTTCTTC. The gene calls are TRBV7-8 and TRBJ2-1, with D perhaps TRBD1 (6 bases). This CDR3 contains 15 residues. Trimming took off 1 base at V and 2 bases at J, with 9 bases between the two ends. Germline V CDR1 and CDR2: SGHVS, FQNEAQ.

J is TRBJ2-7 and V is TRBV7-2, with TRBD1 as a possible D gene (6 bases). This CDR3 contains 14 residues. Germline values: CDR1 SGHTA, CDR2 FQGNSA. The V end was cut by 6 bases, the J end by 3 bases, with 15 bases between. The CDR3 loop is CASSLRQENYEQYF. CDR3 nucleotides: TGTGCCAGCAGTCTTCGACAGGAAAACTACGAGCAGTACTTC.

This sequence joins TRBV7-2 and TRBJ2-6; maybe TRBD2 (5 bases). Germline CDR1 reads SGHTA; CDR2 reads FQGNSA. The V end lost 0 bases, the J end lost 3 bases, and 9 bases lay between the germline ends. This CDR3 region has 16 residues. Here the CDR3 DNA reads TGTGCCAGCAGCTTAGCGAGGGTGCGTGGGGCCAACGTCCTGACTTTC. Protein: CASSLARVRGANVLTF.

The V call is TRBV18, the J call TRBJ2-7; D remains unclear. The CDR3 has 13 amino acids. Per the germline V gene, CDR1 is KGHSH and CDR2 is LQKENI. V lost 4 bases and J lost 3, with 10 bases in between. CDR3 nucleotide sequence: TGTGCCAGCTCACAGAGACACTTCTACGAGCAGTACTTC. It codes for CASSQRHFYEQYF.

The J gene is TRBJ1-5, the V gene TRBV30; D may be TRBD1 (5 bases). Looked up from germline, CDR1 is GTSNPN and CDR2 is SVGIG (reference sequence). This CDR3 spans 14 amino acids. The V end was cut by 2 bases, the J end by 3 bases, with 11 bases between. The CDR3 region is CAWSRDGLNQPQHF. CDR3 nucleotides: TGTGCCTGGAGTAGGGACGGACTCAATCAGCCCCAGCATTTT.

The chain is built from TRBV3-1 (or the pseudogene TRBV3-2) and TRBJ1-1; D perhaps matches TRBD1 (6 bases). Germline V gene data show CDR1 as LGHDT and CDR2 as YNNKEL (reference sequence). Trimming took 2 bases from V and 5 from J, leaving 9 bases between them. The CDR3 consists of 13 residues. CDR3 nucleotide sequence: TGTGCCAGCAGCCAACAGGGGATTACTGAAGCTTTCTTT. Its protein is CASSQQGITEAFF.

This clone has only one observation. The V call is TRBV7-2, the J call TRBJ1-1; D is undetermined. The germline CDR1 and CDR2 sequences are SGHTA and FQGNSA. There are 10 residues in the CDR3. V shed 8 bases and J shed 1 base, with 2 bases lying between them. The CDR3 loop is CASGNTEAFF. The CDR3 coding sequence is TGTGCCAGCGGGAACACTGAAGCTTTCTTT.

The J gene is TRBJ2-1, the V gene TRBV14; the D gene could be TRBD1 or TRBD2 (5 bases each). V was pared by 5 bases and J by 4 bases, with 15 bases between. The CDR3 is 15 amino acids. Per germline, CDR1 SGHDN and CDR2 FVKESK. The CDR3 loop is CASSAPGTPYNEQFF. The CDR3, as DNA: TGTGCCAGCAGCGCCCCCGGGACCCCTTACAATGAGCAGTTCTTC. The whole variable domain, filled in from reference TRBV14 and TRBJ2-1, reads EAGVTQFPSHSVIEKGQTVTLRCDPISGHDNLYWYRRVMGKEIKFLLHFVKESKQDESGMPNNRFLAERTGGTYSTLKVQPAELEDSGVYFCASSAPGTPYNEQFFGPGTRLTVL.

This rearrangement joins TRBV6-6 to TRBJ1-5; TRBD1 agrees at 12 bases. The junction had 7 bases not matched to a gene; V was cut back by 5 bases and J by 5 bases. The CDR3 totals 16 residues. Germline loops: CDR1 MNHNY, CDR2 SVGAGI (reference sequence). This CDR3 reads CASSNRDRGRHQPQHF. CDR3 bases: TGTGCCAGCAGTAACCGGGACAGGGGGCGTCATCAGCCCCAGCATTTT.

The chain links TRBV2 to TRBJ2-2, with 8 bases matching TRBD2. CDR1 SNHLY and CDR2 FYNNEI come from the germline V gene. This CDR3 contains 16 residues. Unmatched junction bases numbered 10, after V lost 7 bases and J lost 3 bases. This chain's CDR3 is CASKTSSGSYTGELFF. CDR3 bases: TGTGCCAGCAAAACCTCCAGCGGGAGCTACACCGGGGAGCTGTTTTTT.

The chain recombines TRBV4-3 with TRBJ1-2; D remains ambiguous. The CDR3 is 16 residues long. The germline CDR1 and CDR2 sequences are LGHNA and YSLEER. Trimming stripped 0 bases from V and 7 bases from J, with 18 bases between. The CDR3 loop is CASSQEGGVGGSGYTF. CDR3 nucleotides: TGCGCCAGCAGCCAAGAAGGTGGGGTGGGCGGGAGTGGCTACACCTTC.

This chain links TRBV6-5 with TRBJ1-3; 8 bases are a match to TRBD1. Germline lookup yields CDR1 MNHEY and CDR2 SVGAGI. V was clipped by 0 bases and J by 9 bases; unmatched bases: 4. This CDR3 comprises 14 residues. CDR3 protein: CASSYSDRDSTIYF. The CDR3 DNA is TGTGCCAGCAGTTACTCGGACAGGGATAGCACCATATATTTT.

This clone was counted a single time. V is TRBV18 and J is TRBJ2-3; 10 bases fit TRBD2. V lost 3 bases and J lost 2; bases outside the gene matches: 5. The CDR3 consists of 16 residues. Per germline, CDR1 KGHSH and CDR2 LQKENI. The CDR3 loop is CASSPRLAGSTDTQYF. CDR3 DNA sequence: TGTGCCAGCTCACCCCGACTAGCGGGTTCCACAGATACGCAGTATTTT.

V and J are TRBV7-2 and TRBJ1-4; D is ambiguous. Germline loops: CDR1 SGHTA, CDR2 FQGNSA. The CDR3 is made up of 16 amino acids. Trimming took off 4 bases at V and 0 bases at J, with 12 bases between the two ends. CDR3 amino acids: CASSSRIGATNEKLFF. Written as DNA, the CDR3 is TGTGCCAGCAGCTCAAGGATCGGGGCAACTAATGAAAAACTGTTTTTT.

The chain uses TRBV27 and TRBJ2-2; D not certain. This CDR3 is 15 amino acids long. V was trimmed by 3 bases and J by 2 bases, leaving 10 bases between them. CDR1 is MNHEY, CDR2 SMNVEV, per germline (reference sequence). DNA of the CDR3: TGTGCCAGCAGTTTTACCAGGAGTAACACCGGGGAGCTGTTTTTT. This codes for CASSFTRSNTGELFF.

The rearrangement uses TRBV7-6 and TRBJ1-4, with 7 bases lining up with TRBD1. CDR1 and CDR2 (germline): SGHVS, FNYEAQ. Trimming took 5 bases from V and 0 from J; bases not matched to a gene: 6. The CDR3 covers 16 residues. The CDR3 sequence is CASSIDRAATNEKLFF. The CDR3 DNA reads TGTGCCAGCAGCATTGACAGGGCTGCAACTAATGAAAAACTGTTTTTT.

The chain recombines TRBV7-8 with TRBJ1-1; tentative D call: TRBD1 (6 bases). CDR1 SGHVS and CDR2 FQNEAQ come from the germline V gene. Trimming pared 5 bases from V and 1 base from J, leaving 8 bases between. This CDR3 has 13 amino acids. For the CDR3, the DNA is TGTGCCAGCAGCCAGGGGACGAACACTGAAGCTTTCTTT. Protein product: CASSQGTNTEAFF.

The count of this clone is one. This chain uses TRBV29-1 with TRBJ2-7; D not certain. In germline, CDR1 is SQVTM, CDR2 ANQGSEA. The germline V and J ends were trimmed by 7 bases and 6 bases, with 19 bases remaining between them. CDR3 size: 13 residues. Here the CDR3 reads CSAPDHHTGEQYF. The CDR3 nucleotides are TGCAGCGCCCCCGACCATCACACCGGCGAGCAGTACTTC.

The chain carries TRBV5-1 and TRBJ2-3; 7 nucleotides agree with TRBD1. This CDR3 has 18 amino acids. Per the germline V gene, CDR1 is SGHRS and CDR2 is YFSETQ. The junction had 18 bases not matched to a gene; V was cut back by 4 bases and J by 4 bases. The chain's CDR3 is CASSAEYQGVRAADTQYF. The CDR3 coding sequence is TGCGCCAGCAGCGCCGAATACCAGGGGGTGAGGGCAGCAGATACGCAGTATTTT.

The rearrangement joins TRBV5-1 to TRBJ2-7; D might be TRBD2 (6 bases). Trimming stripped 5 bases from V and 6 bases from J, with 12 bases between. From germline, CDR1 is SGHRS and CDR2 YFSETQ. The length of the CDR3 is 12 residues. The CDR3 here is CASRREPGEQYF. The CDR3 DNA reads as TGCGCCAGCAGACGGGAGCCGGGCGAGCAGTACTTC.

The V and J genes are TRBV7-2 and TRBJ1-5; 12 bases match TRBD1. Trimming took 4 bases from V and 11 from J; bases not matched to a gene: 9. CDR3 length equals 15 residues. Germline V gene lookup returns CDR1 SGHTA and CDR2 FQGNSA. As DNA, the CDR3 is TGTGCCAGCAGCTCCGCCGGGACAGGGGGCTCTGCCCAGCATTTT. This codes for CASSSAGTGGSAQHF.

The table lists this clone with a count of one. The V and J genes are TRBV12-3 or TRBV12-4 and TRBJ1-1; D is unclear. V was cut by 3 bases and J by 4 bases, with 6 bases left in between. The CDR3 contains 12 residues. The CDR3 coding sequence is TGTGCCAGCAGTTTCACCGGCACTGAAGCTTTCTTT. Protein sequence: CASSFTGTEAFF.

The chain recombines TRBV7-9 with TRBJ2-3; D gene unclear. Germline V gives CDR1 SEHNR, CDR2 FQNEAQ (reference sequence). Trimming took 11 bases from V and 8 from J, leaving 11 bases between them. There are 10 residues in the CDR3. The CDR3: CAAVLATQYF. The CDR3 region has the DNA TGTGCCGCGGTTCTGGCTACGCAGTATTTT. Drawing the rest from reference TRBV7-9 and TRBJ2-3, the complete variable domain is DTGVSQNPRHKITKRGQNVTFRCDPISEHNRLYWYRQTLGQGPEFLTYFQNEAQLEKSRLLSDRFSAERPKGSFSTLEIQRTEQGDSAMYLCAAVLATQYFGPGTRLTVL.

The CDR3 protein is CASSPGSTNYGYTF. The CDR3 nucleotides are TGTGCCAGCAGTCCGGGCTCCACTAACTATGGCTACACCTTC. The chain couples TRBV6-5 to TRBJ1-2; D gene ambiguous. Trimming removed 5 bases at V and 0 bases at J, with 10 bases between. This CDR3 region has 14 residues. Germline loops: CDR1 MNHEY, CDR2 SVGAGI.

The genes are TRBV19 and TRBJ2-3; D remains unclear. Germline-derived CDR1 and CDR2 are LNHDA and SQIVND (reference sequence). The CDR3 sequence is 16 residues long. Trimming left V 4 bases short and J 4 bases short, with 18 bases between. CDR3 in amino acids: CASSTSRLSVADTQYF. The CDR3 DNA reads as TGTGCCAGTAGTACCTCCCGACTCAGTGTAGCAGATACGCAGTATTTT.